The source of this T cell receptor beta chain is a study of cytomegalovirus exposure and HLA in healthy donors (dated by TCRdb to 2017 to 2019). For the study in its entirety: An earlier analysis of some 600 of the donors reported approximately 260 Gb of sequence data and 95 million to 140 million unique TCR beta sequences obtained from roughly 170 million T cells. An early release that covered roughly 600 HLA-typed donors contained about 300 gigabases of sequencing data and about 84 million unique TCR sequences. The genetic ancestry cluster associated with self-reported Caucasian donors included over 65% of the 398 genotyped donors. The study was designed to test whether signatures of past pathogen exposure could be identified by cataloging public T cell receptors. The T cell repertoires of some 700 subjects were profiled by immunosequencing and related to cytomegalovirus serostatus. A separate validation cohort of 100 to 150 different subjects was used in addition to the roughly 720-subject first cohort. The study combined high-throughput TCR immunosequencing, statistical association of individual TCRs with disease status, and machine learning to predict cytomegalovirus infection status. To study patterns of TCR occurrence, a later analysis re-analyzed previously published TCR beta repertoires from 600 to 750 donors and added high-resolution HLA genotyping. Rather than drawing on any new phenotypic data, the later analysis identified candidate immune exposures from TCR beta sequences and the way those sequences occurred across donors. An earlier analysis of 587 of the donors used high-throughput TCR beta sequencing to judge whether each TCR beta V gene segment behaved as functional or pseudogenic. Donor age, sex, ethnicity and CMV serostatus were compiled together with the repertoire data. A later genetic analysis took genome-wide SNP genotypes for about three fifths of the roughly 700 donors and used that subset as a discovery cohort. Every repertoire in the discovery cohort had been generated on one and the same sequencing platform. Both class I and class II loci were covered by HLA typing, at four-digit resolution. Typing coverage differed by locus: A, B, C, DRB1 and DQB1 were typed in roughly 620-640 donors, DQA1 in roughly 510, DPA1 in around 600, and DPB1 in just under 490. Five DR-DQ haplotypes were handled as single units for association and clustering, since linkage in the cohort was strong. Among approximately 370 genotyped donors of the cohort, an average of approximately 200,000 unique TCR beta nucleotide sequences was sequenced per donor, of which about 19% were non-productive.

Libraries were prepared through the immunoSEQ multiplex PCR assay. For the multiplex PCR, a mixture combining 60 forward primers for TCR Vbeta segments and 13 reverse primers for TCR Jbeta segments was used. The CDR3 region of rearranged TCR beta genes was amplified from genomic DNA by a multiplex PCR assay. On the Illumina HiSeq System, the amplified TCR beta libraries were sequenced as 87-base-pair reads. The paper's processing steps were these. A later analysis tallied 75 million to 95 million unique TCR beta chains across the 650 to 750 repertoires, and approximately 12 million of those chains were shared by two or more donors. Raw reads were error-corrected and collapsed into unique sequences by a nearest-neighbor algorithm in which closely related sequences were merged to remove PCR and sequencing errors. CDR3 sequences were aligned to IMGT reference sequences to assign V, D and J gene segments. For a sequence to be retained, a match of at least six nucleotides to both a V gene segment and a J gene segment was required. Rearrangements were called productive when the CDR3 lacked stop codons and stayed in frame with V and J; all others were non-productive. CDR3 was defined by IMGT convention, running from the second conserved V-encoded cysteine to the conserved J-encoded phenylalanine. The earlier analysis of about 570 of the donors excluded any sequence lacking an unambiguous match to a single V gene segment. In an earlier analysis of more than 500 of the donors, a V segment was called functional when productive rearrangements were above 56.7%, and segregating when the standard deviation between donors exceeded 5%. A statistical classification framework was developed to diagnose cytomegalovirus status using the catalog of TCR beta chain sequences. In a later analysis, TCR nucleotide sequences were compared against IMGT/GENE-DB human TR gene sequences so that V and J genes could be assigned. In a later analysis, CDR3 sequences and most-parsimonious VDJ recombination scenarios were assigned using the TCRdist pipeline. In a later analysis, each TCR beta chain was defined by its CDR3 amino acid sequence together with its V-gene family, and reads lacking a unique V-gene family were excluded. A later analysis removed nearly 600 highly shared, low-generation-probability nucleotide sequences to deal with suspected cross-contamination and a sequencing artifact. For each public chain, a later analysis derived a clonal expansion index from normalized ranks of inferred template counts within each repertoire. Generation probabilities in a later analysis came from a VDJ recombination model fitted to out-of-frame rearrangements, and those results were checked against IGoR. A later analysis scored TCR-TCR, TCR-HLA and TCR-CMV co-occurrence with hypergeometric tests, applying a repertoire-size bias correction to TCR pairs. False discovery rates were estimated in a later analysis by permuting HLA or CMV assignments 20 times. In a later analysis, co-occurring TCRs were grouped using DBSCAN, and TCRdist sequence similarity was added for clustering within HLA-allele-positive subsets. For co-occurrence clustering, repertoires with fewer than 30,000 or more than 120,000 public chains were excluded, along with a handful of repertoires with anomalous nucleotide sharing. TCRdb retrieved this table from immuneACCESS and kept in-frame rearrangements only. Not all clones are present; in checked studies, unresolved V genes account for under half, and no reason is known for the remainder. Clone size and V and J calls were adopted from that table, with D and trimming inferred from the DNA. This sample comprises about 89,000 clones, less than 9.5% of them detected only once. The ten largest clones represent approximately 5.1% of the sample.

The cohort consisted of 600 to 750 healthy bone marrow donors. At the time of sampling, every cohort member was nominally healthy, though immune exposures that went unrecorded were likely present. The donor was CMV seropositive and was included in the group of approximately 300 seropositive cohort members. Every donor gave a peripheral blood sample, and the peripheral blood mononuclear cells from that sample were used for TCR beta sequencing. The Qiagen DNeasy Blood Extraction Kit was used to extract genomic DNA from the blood cell samples. The germline V gene (reference sequence) gives CDR1 as MNHEY and CDR2 as SMNVEV. The CDR3 contains 17 residues, cysteine and phenylalanine counted. Solely the CDR3 DNA is kept, with 51 bases framed from the first base. Trimmed from V: 5 bases; trimmed from J: 4 bases; junction bases lacking a gene match: 8. The study at large found these results: The only immune exposure information available for the cohort was CMV serostatus. The authors suggested that the approach could potentially be extended to other disease states and immunological phenotypes. HLA typing was unavailable for some donors at each locus, so association tests used only the typed subset. The study listed 150 to 200 TCR beta chains as associated with cytomegalovirus. A later analysis found that HLA-associated TCR beta chains were more clonally expanded and had lower generation probabilities than equally common non-associated chains. Sequencing depth was assumed to be roughly uniform across donors in the presence/absence analyses, though that assumption may not hold. A later genetic analysis associated a missense DCLRE1C variant with V-gene and J-gene trimming of TCR beta chains, and an independent cohort replicated the association. Several of the top co-occurrence clusters appeared to be linked to parvovirus B19, influenza, CMV and Epstein-Barr virus, according to a later analysis. At a false discovery rate of 0.05, a later analysis linked 16,951 TCR beta sequences to specific HLA alleles. A later analysis found that TCR association rates varied across HLA loci, with DRB1 alleles showing the most associated TCRs and HLA-C alleles the fewest. The 87-base-pair reads could not distinguish some IMGT-functional V segments, including TRBV6-2 and TRBV6-3, so those segments were excluded. Cytomegalovirus status was reported to be diagnosed by the classifier with high specificity and sensitivity in both the original and validation cohorts. Linkage disequilibrium might explain the correlated functional status among segregating V segments, but an unknown experimental factor could not be ruled out. When HLA alleles, especially DR and DQ, strongly co-occurred, attributing TCR associations to individual alleles was difficult. Across donors, most TCR sequences were observed very rarely, whereas some public TCRs were present in many individuals. Because counts were too low, seventeen rarely observed V segments, including chromosome 9 orphons, were excluded from the earlier analysis of a few hundred of the donors. A further reported finding was that TCR beta sequences accurately predicted the HLA-A and HLA-B alleles for most subjects in the first cohort. According to a later analysis, most CMV-associated TCR beta chains appeared to be HLA-restricted, and the HLA associations seemed to be driven largely by CMV exposure. The sequencing pipeline was judged likely to have produced a cluster of highly shared sequence variants as a technical artifact. Only TCR beta chains were sequenced in this cohort, and the absence of alpha or paired-chain data limited detectable features. In a later genetic analysis, fewer N-insertions in productive TCRs were reported among donors in an Asian-associated ancestry cluster than the roughly 670-donor mean. In vitro tests confirmed that a few of the cytomegalovirus-associated TCR beta chains recognize cytomegalovirus antigens. In an earlier analysis of 587 of the donors, most TCR beta V segments appeared in productive rearrangements about 90% or about 30% of the time, broadly matching IMGT annotations.

The sample holds a few counts of this clone. Its target antigen remains unknown. Base-call qualities are not available, and no considerably larger clone is one nucleotide away. The clonotype comes from a man between 50 and 59 years old in good health and CMV-seropositive. The sequence links TRBV27 to TRBJ2-1; 13 middle bases align to TRBD2. The sequenced sample was PBMCs. The CDR3 protein: CASSPPGLAGKYNEQFF. The DNA is TGTGCCAGCAGTCCGCCGGGACTAGCGGGGAAATACAATGAGCAGTTCTTC.